This T cell receptor beta chain was profiled in a study of T cells in Graves' hyperthyroidism and ophthalmopathy. Uncontrolled infection, other autoimmune disease, pregnancy or lactation disqualified patients from enrolment. Amplified regions were TCR beta CDR3 sequences from RNA transcripts. The primer set for the first-round RT-PCR of the TCR CDR3 was HTBI. A single record per CDR3 protein comes from TCRdb applying MiXCR to the multiplex PCR reads. Found here are 530,000 or so distinct CDR3 sequences, just over 45% of them singletons; the top ten hold more than 7%. The sequenced sample consisted of peripheral blood or thyroid tissue (not recorded which). The receptor was derived from a woman aged 18-35 years with Graves' hyperthyroidism.

In nucleotides, the CDR3 is TGCGCCAGCAGCTCGGGACTAGCGGGTAACAATGAGCAGTTCTTC. Translating it yields CASSSGLAGNNEQFF. The rearrangement links TRBV5-1 to TRBJ2-5; 12 nucleotides agree with TRBD2. TRBJ2-1 explains the end of the DNA better; the J call may be wrong. There are 15 residues in the CDR3. The germline V gene encodes CDR1 SGHRS and CDR2 YFSETQ.